The present TCR beta chain was sequenced within a study of PD-1 blockade in classical Hodgkin lymphoma. General study results and limits: The baseline diversity of complete responders showed similarity to that of newly diagnosed patients. Sources of repertoire differences remain undefined, possibly disease activity or prior therapy.

After autologous stem cell transplantation all patients relapsed, and prior brentuximab vedotin exposure differed between cohorts. Notes on this clone: What it binds is unknown.

Produced via immunoSEQ multiplex PCR; TCRdb's table is partial and in-frame only. The repertoire holds approximately 65,000 clones, with 88% as singletons. With 4 bases clipped from V and 2 bases from J, the junction kept 8 bases outside the gene matches. Germline V CDR1 and CDR2: SGHTA, FQGNSA. CDR3 length: 17 amino acids. The source of this sequence is a human donor with classical Hodgkin lymphoma. The chain uses TRBV7-2 and TRBJ2-3, with TRBD2 matching over 11 bases. Here the sequenced sample was peripheral blood mononuclear cells (PBMCs), taken at baseline. CDR3 sequence: CASSSVAGGRPTDTQYF. The CDR3 bases are TGTGCCAGCAGCTCGGTAGCGGGGGGGCGTCCCACAGATACGCAGTATTTT.